This T cell receptor (beta chain) came from a study of T-cell reconstitution after alpha-beta-depleted transplantation in children. CDR3 size: 13 residues. V was shortened by 4 bases and J by 7 bases, with 11 bases between the two germline ends. Germline V gene sequence: CDR1 KGHSH, CDR2 LQKENI. Unique molecular identifiers were incorporated when the TCRbeta library was constructed. One entry per CDR3 protein, called by TCRdb with MiXCR from the PCR reads. Here the sample spans about 500,000 distinct CDR3 sequences, less than 35% being singletons. This clonotype has more than one count but fewer than ten.

This sequence originates from a human donor who donated a stem cell graft to a child with aplastic anemia. The sample in question was PBMCs from the stem cell graft donor, obtained from the stem cell graft. The chain links TRBV18 to TRBJ2-1; a possible D gene is TRBD2 (6 bases). The CDR3 nucleotides are TGTGCCAGCTCACGGGGGGTGGAGAATGAGCAGTTCTTC. Protein sequence: CASSRGVENEQFF.